This record concerns one TCR beta chain sequence. Its antigen remains unknown. This sample is part of a study of pediatric ulcerative colitis. Whole-study results and caveats: All ulcerative colitis patients, but no controls, carried a couple of rectal clonotypes. Acute severe colitis showed lower rectal diversity from clonal expansions. Ulcerative colitis patients shared more blood-rectal clones than controls.

Generated by immunoSEQ multiplex PCR, the TCRdb table keeps only in-frame clones and is missing some. Here the sample spans tens of thousands of clones, 86% being singletons. The CDR3 is made up of 14 amino acids. V lost 11 bases, J lost 0 bases, and 11 bases lay in between. Germline V CDR1 and CDR2: SGHTA, FQGNSA. Sequencing input: blood. This chain connects TRBV7-2 to TRBJ2-6, with a weak D call TRBD2 (5 bases). This sequence originates from a boy between 10 and 17 years old with severe ulcerative colitis. CDR3 protein: CAGWERSGANVLTF. The CDR3 DNA reads as TGTGCCGGGTGGGAGCGCTCTGGGGCCAACGTCCTGACTTTC.